This entry lists 18 T cell receptor beta chains sequenced from one sample in a study of vaccination and CD4 T cells after COVID-19. Treatment noted: roughly nine-day PBMC culture with coronavirus spike peptide pools or control peptides (ViraFEST assay). No antigen has been identified for these receptors. Scientists ran DNA taken from cultured CD4+ T cells through the Oncomine TCR Beta short-read assay for sequencing. One entry per CDR3 protein results from TCRdb running MiXCR on the PCR reads. The sample holds about 10,000 distinct CDR3 sequences, approximately 32% seen once. The source was CD4+ T cells from blood, cultured in vitro, collected after SARS-CoV-2 vaccination. The receptors stem from a human donor who had recovered from COVID-19.

The V gene is TRBV6-5, the J gene TRBJ2-1, with 10 bases that match TRBD2. CDR1 and CDR2 from the germline V gene are MNHEY and SVGAGI. Trimming took 0 bases from V and 7 from J; bases not matched to a gene: 0. CDR3 length: 14 amino acids. CDR3 sequence (DNA): TGTGCCAGCAGTTACTCTAGCGGGAGGAATGAGCAGTTCTTC. As protein: CASSYSSGRNEQFF.

This clonotype was counted between two and nine times. The chain carries TRBV27 and TRBJ2-7; TRBD1 matches at 7 bases. CDR1 is MNHEY and CDR2 is SMNVEV in the germline V gene (reference sequence). V shed 7 bases and J 3 bases; nucleotides not matched to a gene: 21. CDR3 length: 18 residues. CDR3 in amino acids: CASKPRDSPTPSFYEQYF. CDR3 in DNA: TGTGCCAGCAAGCCTAGGGACAGCCCTACCCCGAGCTTCTACGAGCAGTACTTC.

J is TRBJ2-2 and V is TRBV2, with D uncertain. The germline V and J ends were trimmed by 6 bases and 5 bases, with 19 bases remaining between them. Germline V gives CDR1 SNHLY, CDR2 FYNNEI. This CDR3 spans 16 amino acids. In nucleotides, the CDR3 is TGTGCCAGCAGGGGGTTAGCCCAAGTGAGAACCGGGGAGCTGTTTTTT. Translating gives CASRGLAQVRTGELFF.

The V and J genes are TRBV6-2 or TRBV6-3 and TRBJ1-3, with D uncertain. In germline, CDR1 is MNHEY, CDR2 SVGEGT. The CDR3 contains 15 residues. V was shortened by 2 bases and J by 2 bases, with 10 bases between the two germline ends. The CDR3 region is CASSYPKAAGNTIYF. The CDR3 DNA reads as TGTGCCAGCAGTTACCCAAAGGCGGCTGGAAACACCATATATTTT.

This chain links TRBV20-1 with TRBJ1-2; tentatively, D is TRBD1 (6 bases). Germline-derived CDR1 and CDR2 are DFQATT and SNEGSKA (reference sequence). The length of the CDR3 is 13 residues. V lost 2 bases and J lost 9, with 16 bases in between. CDR3 residues: CSARSTGARSYTF. CDR3 nucleotide sequence: TGCAGTGCTAGATCGACGGGGGCCCGAAGCTACACCTTC.

The chain carries TRBV7-2 and TRBJ1-3; D is undetermined. The CDR3 contains 16 residues. Germline V CDR1 and CDR2: SGHTA, FQGNSA. V was clipped by 2 bases and J by 0 bases, with 11 bases between them. The CDR3 nucleotides are TGTGCCAGCAGCTTAATTTTAGGGAGCTCTGGAAACACCATATATTTT. Residues: CASSLILGSSGNTIYF.

By frequency in the sample, this clonotype is medium-sized (0.01 to 0.1%). This chain links TRBV5-6 with TRBJ1-1, with D perhaps TRBD1 (6 bases). Germline-derived CDR1 and CDR2 are SGHDT and YYEEEE. V was clipped by 1 base and J by 1 base, with 14 bases between them. The CDR3 runs 16 residues. The chain's CDR3 is CASSLLGGGGNTEAFF. The CDR3 nucleotides read TGTGCCAGCAGCTTGTTGGGGGGGGGCGGGAACACTGAAGCTTTCTTT.

The V call is TRBV6-2 or TRBV6-3, the J call TRBJ2-7, with 12 bases aligning to TRBD1. Germline CDR1 MNHEY, CDR2 SVGEGT. V trimming: 6 bases; J trimming: 3 bases; junction bases outside the gene matches: 18. This CDR3 comprises 19 residues. CDR3 protein: CASSLGTGGSSFSRYEQYF. The CDR3 DNA is TGTGCCAGCAGCCTTGGGACAGGGGGCAGTTCGTTTTCACGCTACGAGCAGTACTTC.

The V and J genes are TRBV7-3 and TRBJ2-1; 8 positions agree with TRBD1. Germline V gene sequence: CDR1 SGHTA, CDR2 FQGTGA. The CDR3 spans 14 residues. V shed 8 bases, J shed 3 bases, and the junction held 6 bases outside the gene matches. The CDR3 is CASSTGTGYNEQFF. The CDR3 DNA follows: TGTGCCAGCTCGACCGGGACAGGCTACAATGAGCAGTTCTTC. The full variable domain, with the rest looked up from reference TRBV7-3 and TRBJ2-1, is GAGVSQTPSNKVTEKGKYVELRCDPISGHTALYWYRQSLGQGPEFLIYFQGTGAADDSGLPNDRFFAVRPEGSVSTLKIQRTERGDSAVYLCASSTGTGYNEQFFGPGTRLTVL.

This chain links TRBV20-1 with TRBJ1-1; D is unclear. V lost 3 bases, J lost 8 bases, and 13 bases lay in between. The CDR3 runs to 12 residues. The germline V gene encodes CDR1 DFQATT and CDR2 SNEGSKA (reference sequence). The CDR3 nucleotides are TGCAGTGCTAGGAAGGGAACCGGCGAAGCTTTCTTT. Residues: CSARKGTGEAFF.

This clonotype appeared a few times. The chain carries TRBV28 and TRBJ1-2; the match to TRBD1 covers 12 bases. Looked up from germline, CDR1 is MDHEN and CDR2 is SYDVKM. The length of the CDR3 is 14 residues. The trim removed 2 bases at V and 8 bases at J, leaving 3 bases unmatched. The CDR3 reads CASSLGGTGGGYTF. The CDR3 region has the DNA TGTGCCAGCAGTTTAGGGGGGACAGGGGGCGGCTACACCTTC.

This clonotype was found a few times. The chain combines TRBV7-8 with TRBJ2-5; 7 bases map to TRBD2. CDR1 SGHVS and CDR2 FQNEAQ come from the germline V gene. This CDR3 region has 14 residues. V was clipped by 5 bases and J by 5 bases; unmatched bases: 8. CDR3: CASSPNLGRETQYF. Written as DNA, the CDR3 is TGTGCCAGCAGCCCGAACCTCGGGAGGGAGACCCAGTACTTC.

The CDR3 loop is CASSGGGYEQYF. The CDR3 DNA reads TGTGCCAGCAGCGGAGGGGGGTACGAGCAGTACTTC. This sequence joins TRBV7-2 and TRBJ2-7; the D call may be TRBD1 or TRBD2 (6 bases each). This CDR3 has 12 amino acids. The V end was cut by 5 bases, the J end by 4 bases, with 9 bases between. CDR1 and CDR2 from the germline V gene are SGHTA and FQGNSA.

This clonotype turned up a few times. The chain joins TRBV15 to TRBJ2-1; 10 bases agree with TRBD1. CDR1 is LNHNV and CDR2 is YYDKDF in the germline V gene (reference sequence). This CDR3 has 16 residues. J lost 1 base, V lost 5 bases, and 5 bases had no gene match. CDR3 region: CATSAGQGESYNEQFF. The DNA for the CDR3 is TGTGCCACCAGCGCTGGACAGGGGGAATCCTACAATGAGCAGTTCTTC.

This clonotype was counted a few times. This rearrangement joins TRBV7-3 to TRBJ1-1; D not resolved. Germline CDR1 and CDR2: SGHTA and FQGTGA. The CDR3 is 17 residues long. The V end lost 7 bases, the J end lost 1 base, and 22 bases lay between the germline ends. CDR3 in amino acids: CASTTSRVSRGNTEAFF. In nucleotides, the CDR3 is TGTGCCAGCACCACCTCCAGAGTAAGTCGGGGGAACACTGAAGCTTTCTTT.

The gene calls are TRBV11-3 and TRBJ2-1; 8 bases agree with TRBD1. CDR3 length equals 16 residues. CDR1 SGHNT and CDR2 YENEEA come from the germline V gene. Trimming cost V 5 bases and J 4 bases; bases outside gene matches: 10. The CDR3: CASSLRQGLGYNEQFF. Written as DNA, the CDR3 is TGTGCCAGCAGCCTCAGACAGGGGCTCGGTTACAATGAGCAGTTCTTC.

In regard to this clonotype: The conserved closing phenylalanine or tryptophan is absent in this CDR3, likely reflecting a read error. The chain uses TRBV27 and TRBJ2-7; 8 bases fit TRBD2. This CDR3 comprises 20 residues. With 2 bases clipped from V and 6 bases from J, the junction kept 24 bases outside the gene matches. The germline gives CDR1 MNHEY, CDR2 SMNVEV (reference sequence). Here the CDR3 DNA reads TGTGCCAGCAGTTTAAAGCCCCTCCTTAGCGGGATTACCTACCGGGGCGAGCAGTACTAC. Translated: CASSLKPLLSGITYRGEQYY.

V is TRBV4-1 and J is TRBJ2-7; perhaps TRBD2 as D (7 bases). V gave up 4 bases and J gave up 7 bases, with 17 bases separating them. From germline, CDR1 is MGHRA and CDR2 YSYEKL. The CDR3 has 14 residues. The CDR3 nucleotides read TGCGCCAGCAGCCGACAAGGGGGGGGCAGGGAGCAGTACTTC. Its protein is CASSRQGGGREQYF.